This TCR beta chain was recovered during a study of cytomegalovirus exposure and HLA in healthy donors listed by TCRdb under 2017. For the study in its entirety: An earlier analysis of about 530 of the donors reported over 250 Gb of sequence data and 117 million unique TCR beta sequences obtained from around 190 million T cells. Approximately 300 gigabases of sequencing data and 70 million to 95 million unique TCR sequences made up an early release that covered over 550 HLA-typed donors. Among the roughly 400 genotyped donors, under 90% belonged to the genetic ancestry cluster associated with self-reported Caucasian donors. The study aimed to test whether cataloging public T cell receptors could reveal signatures of past pathogen exposure. Using immunosequencing, the study profiled T cell repertoires from 550 to 750 subjects and related those repertoires to cytomegalovirus serostatus. A separate validation cohort of about 110 different subjects was used in addition to the 666-subject first cohort. To predict cytomegalovirus infection status, the study brought together high-throughput TCR immunosequencing, statistical association of individual TCRs with disease status, and machine learning. A later analysis re-analyzed previously published TCR beta repertoires from several hundred donors and added high-resolution HLA genotyping to study TCR occurrence patterns. The later analysis used no new phenotypic data to find candidate immune exposures, relying instead on TCR beta sequences and their occurrence across donors. An earlier analysis of more than 450 of the donors used high-throughput TCR beta sequencing to judge whether each TCR beta V gene segment behaved as functional or pseudogenic. Donor age, sex, ethnicity and CMV serostatus were compiled alongside the repertoire data. A later genetic analysis took genome-wide SNP genotypes for 398 of the 666 donors and used that subset as a discovery cohort. All discovery cohort repertoires had been generated on a single sequencing platform. Class I and class II HLA loci were covered by the typing at four-digit resolution. Typing coverage varied by locus: roughly 629-640 donors for A, B, C, DRB1 and DQB1; under 550 for DQA1; about 600 for DPA1; 400 to 480 for DPB1. Because of strong linkage in the cohort, roughly 5 DR-DQ haplotypes were treated as single units for association and clustering. Among 300 to 500 genotyped donors of the cohort, an average of approximately 200,000 unique TCR beta nucleotide sequences was sequenced per donor, of which roughly 18% were non-productive. Here is what the overall study found, with its caveats: An association between a missense DCLRE1C variant and V-gene and J-gene trimming of TCR beta chains was found in a later genetic analysis and replicated in an independent cohort. For the cohort, immune exposure information was limited to CMV serostatus. Correlated functional status among segregating V segments might be attributable to linkage disequilibrium, but an unknown experimental factor could not be ruled out. HLA typing was unavailable for some donors at each locus, so association tests used only the typed subset. Sequencing depth was assumed to be roughly uniform across donors in the presence/absence analyses, though that assumption may not hold. A later analysis found that most CMV-associated TCR beta chains appeared HLA-restricted, with HLA associations seemingly driven largely by CMV exposure. A later analysis reported that several top co-occurrence clusters appeared linked to parvovirus B19, influenza, CMV and Epstein-Barr virus. In an earlier analysis of approximately 600 of the donors, most TCR beta V segments were observed in productive rearrangements about 87% or about 30% of the time, broadly matching IMGT annotations. A further reported finding was that TCR beta sequences accurately predicted the HLA-A and HLA-B alleles for most subjects in the first cohort. In vitro tests confirmed that a few of the cytomegalovirus-associated TCR beta chains recognize cytomegalovirus antigens. In the study, approximately 160 TCR beta chains were listed as associated with cytomegalovirus. The classifier was reported to diagnose cytomegalovirus status with high specificity and sensitivity in both the original cohort and the validation cohort. In this cohort, only TCR beta chains were sequenced, and detectable features were limited by the absence of alpha or paired-chain data. Because the 87-base-pair reads could not distinguish some IMGT-functional V segments, including TRBV6-2 and TRBV6-3, those segments were excluded. In a later analysis, HLA-associated TCR beta chains showed more clonal expansion and lower generation probabilities than non-associated chains that were equally common. At a false discovery rate of 0.05, a later analysis linked 16,951 TCR beta sequences to specific HLA alleles. A group of highly shared sequence variants was considered likely to be a technical artifact of the sequencing pipeline. It was suggested by the authors that the approach could potentially be generalized to other disease states and immunological phenotypes. Seventeen rarely observed V segments, including chromosome 9 orphons, were excluded from the earlier analysis of a few hundred of the donors because counts were too low. Strong co-occurrence of HLA alleles, especially DR and DQ, made assigning TCR associations to individual alleles difficult. Most TCR sequences were observed very rarely across donors, whereas some public TCRs were present in many individuals. Compared with the 666-donor mean, donors in an Asian-associated ancestry cluster had fewer N-insertions in productive TCRs, according to a later genetic analysis. According to a later analysis, TCR association rates differed among HLA loci, with DRB1 alleles showing the most associated TCRs and HLA-C alleles showing the fewest.

Library method: the immunoSEQ multiplex PCR assay. For the multiplex PCR, a mixture combining 60 forward primers for TCR Vbeta segments and 13 reverse primers for TCR Jbeta segments was used. A multiplex PCR assay on genomic DNA amplified the CDR3 region of rearranged TCR beta genes. On the Illumina HiSeq System, the amplified TCR beta libraries were sequenced as 87-base-pair reads. Turning to the authors' computational methods: Across the 500 to 700 repertoires, a later analysis counted roughly 77 million unique TCR beta chains, approximately 10 million of which were shared by at least two donors. A nearest-neighbor algorithm error-corrected the raw reads and collapsed the reads into unique sequences, merging closely related sequences to remove PCR and sequencing errors. To assign V, D and J gene segments, CDR3 sequences were aligned to IMGT reference sequences. For a sequence to be retained, at least a six-nucleotide match to both a V gene segment and a J gene segment was required. Rearrangements were called productive when the CDR3 lacked stop codons and stayed in frame with V and J; all others were non-productive. Following IMGT convention, CDR3 was defined as the stretch from the second conserved V-encoded cysteine to the conserved J-encoded phenylalanine. The earlier analysis of roughly 590 of the donors excluded sequences that lacked an unambiguous match to a single V gene segment. In an earlier analysis of a few hundred of the donors, V segments were called functional above 56.7% productive rearrangements and were called segregating when the between-donor standard deviation exceeded 5%. A statistical classification framework was built to diagnose cytomegalovirus status from the catalog of TCR beta chain sequences. V and J gene assignment, in a later analysis, came from comparing TCR nucleotide sequences with IMGT/GENE-DB human TR gene sequences. Using the TCRdist pipeline, a later analysis assigned CDR3 sequences along with most-parsimonious VDJ recombination scenarios. In a later analysis, each TCR beta chain was defined by its CDR3 amino acid sequence together with its V-gene family, and reads lacking a unique V-gene family were excluded. As a way to deal with suspected cross-contamination and a sequencing artifact, a later analysis dropped 450 to 600 nucleotide sequences that were highly shared and had low generation probability. In a later analysis, a clonal expansion index for each public chain was calculated from normalized within-repertoire ranks of inferred template counts. In a later analysis, generation probabilities were computed using a VDJ recombination model fitted to out-of-frame rearrangements, and the results were checked against IGoR. In a later analysis, hypergeometric tests were used to score TCR-TCR, TCR-HLA and TCR-CMV co-occurrence, with a repertoire-size bias correction applied to TCR pairs. In a later analysis, false discovery rates were estimated by permuting HLA or CMV assignments 20 times. In a later analysis, co-occurring TCRs were grouped using DBSCAN, with TCRdist sequence similarity added in when clustering inside HLA-allele-positive subsets. Co-occurrence clustering excluded repertoires with fewer than 30,000 or more than 120,000 public chains, plus five with anomalous nucleotide sharing. Held by TCRdb, this immuneACCESS table contains in-frame sequences only and omits some clones. Under half of the omission traces to an unresolved V gene where checked; the cause of the rest is unknown. V, J and clone size are those of that table, while D and trimming were read from the DNA. The sample data list 100,000 to 150,000 clones, and 75% to 85% of these were observed just once. The ten largest clones add up to roughly 2.5% of the sample.

Note on this clone: Its binding antigen is unknown. The junction does not match germline at one end; this may be a read error.

The cohort comprised 550 to 700 healthy bone marrow donors. At the time of sampling, all cohort members were nominally healthy, though unrecorded immune exposures were likely present. The donor was CMV seronegative and belonged to the group of 350 or so seronegative cohort members. A peripheral blood sample was provided by each donor, and peripheral blood mononuclear cells were used for TCR beta sequencing. The Qiagen DNeasy Blood Extraction Kit was used to extract genomic DNA from the blood cell samples. The CDR3 spans 15 residues, from the cysteine through the phenylalanine. Just the 45-base CDR3 DNA is kept, in frame starting at base 1. CDR1 and CDR2 are read off the germline V gene as ENHRY and SYGVKD.

Sequenced: PBMCs. The rearrangement combines TRBV10-3 with TRBJ2-1, with 10 central nucleotides matching TRBD2. This TCR was sampled from a man aged 50 or older in good health and CMV-seronegative. The DNA sequence is as follows: TGTGGCATCAGTAGAGAGCGGGGGGGCCCAGATGAGCAGTTCTTC. Its amino acids are CGISRERGGPDEQFF.